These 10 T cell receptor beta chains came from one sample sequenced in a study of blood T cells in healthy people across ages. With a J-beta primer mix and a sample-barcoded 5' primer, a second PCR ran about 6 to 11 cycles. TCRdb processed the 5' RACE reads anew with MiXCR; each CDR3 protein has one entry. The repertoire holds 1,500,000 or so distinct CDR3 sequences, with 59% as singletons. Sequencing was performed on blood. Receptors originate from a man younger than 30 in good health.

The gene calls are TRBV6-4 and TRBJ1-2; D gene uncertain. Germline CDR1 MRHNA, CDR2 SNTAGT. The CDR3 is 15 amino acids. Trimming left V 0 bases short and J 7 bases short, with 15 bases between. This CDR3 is CASSDSYLGIGGYTF. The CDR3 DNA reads TGTGCCAGCAGTGACTCGTATCTAGGGATTGGTGGCTACACCTTC.

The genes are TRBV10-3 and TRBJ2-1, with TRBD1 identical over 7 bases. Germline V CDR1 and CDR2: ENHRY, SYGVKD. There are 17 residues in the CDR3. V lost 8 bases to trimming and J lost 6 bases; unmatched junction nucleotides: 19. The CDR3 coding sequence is TGTGCCATCGGAGAACTTAAAGCGGCCCAGGGGGTCAATGAGCAGTTCTTC. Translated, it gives CAIGELKAAQGVNEQFF.

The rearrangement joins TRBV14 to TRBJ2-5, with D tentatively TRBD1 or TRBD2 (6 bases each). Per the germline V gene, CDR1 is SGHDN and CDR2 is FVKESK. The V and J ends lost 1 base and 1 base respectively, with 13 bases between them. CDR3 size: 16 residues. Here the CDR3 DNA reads TGTGCCAGCAGCCAAGGGGGTCGGGGGCCCCAAGAGACCCAGTACTTC. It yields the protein CASSQGGRGPQETQYF.

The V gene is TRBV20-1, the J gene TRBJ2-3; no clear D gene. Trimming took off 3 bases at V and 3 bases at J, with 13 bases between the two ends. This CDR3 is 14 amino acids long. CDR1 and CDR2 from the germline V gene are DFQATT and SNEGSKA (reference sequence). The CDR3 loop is CSARPSATTDTQYF. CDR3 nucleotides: TGCAGTGCTAGGCCCAGCGCAACGACAGATACGCAGTATTTT.

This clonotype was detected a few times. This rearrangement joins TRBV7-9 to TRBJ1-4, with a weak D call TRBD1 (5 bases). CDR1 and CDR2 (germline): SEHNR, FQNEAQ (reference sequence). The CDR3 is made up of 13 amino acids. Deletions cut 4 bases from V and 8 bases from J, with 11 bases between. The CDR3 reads CASSSGGYEKLFF. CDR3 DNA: TGTGCCAGCAGCTCCGGGGGGTACGAAAAACTGTTTTTT.

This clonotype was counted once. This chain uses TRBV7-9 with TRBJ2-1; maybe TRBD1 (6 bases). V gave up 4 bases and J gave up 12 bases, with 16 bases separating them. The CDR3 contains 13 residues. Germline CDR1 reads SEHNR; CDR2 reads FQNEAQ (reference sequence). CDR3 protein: CASSSRQVGTQFF. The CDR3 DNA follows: TGTGCCAGCAGCTCCCGACAGGTCGGAACGCAGTTCTTC.

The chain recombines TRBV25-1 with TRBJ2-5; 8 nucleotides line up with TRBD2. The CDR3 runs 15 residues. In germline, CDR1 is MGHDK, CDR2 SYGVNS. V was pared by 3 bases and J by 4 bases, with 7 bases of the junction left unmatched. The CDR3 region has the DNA TGTGCCAGCAGTGATCGGGGGGGCCCCCGAGAGACCCAGTACTTC. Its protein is CASSDRGGPRETQYF.

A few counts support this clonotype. DNA of the CDR3: TGTGCCAGCAGCTCCCGGACACCGGCTTATGGCTACACCTTC. Protein sequence: CASSSRTPAYGYTF. The chain couples TRBV7-9 to TRBJ1-2; perhaps TRBD1 as D (5 bases). Germline CDR1 SEHNR, CDR2 FQNEAQ (reference sequence). The CDR3 loop spans 14 amino acids. Trimming cost V 4 bases and J 5 bases, with 14 bases left between them.

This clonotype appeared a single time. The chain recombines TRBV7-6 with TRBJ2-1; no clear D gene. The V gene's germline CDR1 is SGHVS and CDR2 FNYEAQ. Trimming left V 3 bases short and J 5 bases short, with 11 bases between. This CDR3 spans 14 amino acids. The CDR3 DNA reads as TGTGCCAGCAGCTTCACAGAAGTAAACAATGAGCAGTTCTTC. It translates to CASSFTEVNNEQFF.

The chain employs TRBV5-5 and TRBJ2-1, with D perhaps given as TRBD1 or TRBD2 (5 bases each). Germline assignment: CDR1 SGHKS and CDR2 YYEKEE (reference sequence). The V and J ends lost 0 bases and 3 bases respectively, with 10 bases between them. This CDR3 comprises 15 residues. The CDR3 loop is CASSLGGIYYNEQFF. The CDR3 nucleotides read TGTGCCAGCAGCTTGGGGGGGATTTACTACAATGAGCAGTTCTTC.